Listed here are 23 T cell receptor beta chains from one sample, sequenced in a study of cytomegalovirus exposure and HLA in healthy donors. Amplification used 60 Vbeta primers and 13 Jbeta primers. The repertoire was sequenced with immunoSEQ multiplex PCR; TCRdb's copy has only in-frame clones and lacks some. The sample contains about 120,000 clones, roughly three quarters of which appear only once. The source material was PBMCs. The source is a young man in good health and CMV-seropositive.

The CDR3 is CAISESGTGGGGSTDTQYF. CDR3 nucleotides: TGTGCCATCAGTGAGTCCGGGACAGGGGGCGGTGGTTCAACAGATACGCAGTATTTT. This chain uses TRBV10-3 with TRBJ2-3, with 12 bases matching TRBD1. CDR1 and CDR2 (germline): ENHRY, SYGVKD. The CDR3 length is 19 residues. The trim removed 0 bases at V and 3 bases at J, leaving 10 bases unmatched.

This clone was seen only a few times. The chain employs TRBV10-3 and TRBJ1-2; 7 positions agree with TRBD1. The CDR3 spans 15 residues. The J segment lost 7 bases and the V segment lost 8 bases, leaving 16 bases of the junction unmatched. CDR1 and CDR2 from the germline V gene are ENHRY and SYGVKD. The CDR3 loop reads CAIAHHDRESSGYTF. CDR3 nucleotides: TGTGCCATCGCCCACCACGACAGGGAAAGTAGTGGCTACACCTTC.

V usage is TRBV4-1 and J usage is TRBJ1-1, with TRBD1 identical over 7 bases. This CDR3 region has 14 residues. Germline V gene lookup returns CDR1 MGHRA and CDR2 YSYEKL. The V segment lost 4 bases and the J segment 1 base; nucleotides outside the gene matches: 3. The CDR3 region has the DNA TGCGCCAGCAGCCCCAGACAGGGGAACACTGAAGCTTTCTTT. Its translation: CASSPRQGNTEAFF.

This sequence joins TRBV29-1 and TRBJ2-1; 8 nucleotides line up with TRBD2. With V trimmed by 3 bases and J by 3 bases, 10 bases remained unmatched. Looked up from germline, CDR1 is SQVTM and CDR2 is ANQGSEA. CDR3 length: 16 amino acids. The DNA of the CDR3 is TGCAGCGTTGATCCGACCGAGCGGGAGCACTACAATGAGCAGTTCTTC. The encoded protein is CSVDPTEREHYNEQFF.

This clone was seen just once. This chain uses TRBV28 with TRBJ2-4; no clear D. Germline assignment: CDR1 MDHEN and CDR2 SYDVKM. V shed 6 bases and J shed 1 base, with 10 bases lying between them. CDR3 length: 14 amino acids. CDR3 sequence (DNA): TGTGCCAGCAGCTATAGAGTGGCCAAAAACATTCAGTACTTC. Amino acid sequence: CASSYRVAKNIQYF.

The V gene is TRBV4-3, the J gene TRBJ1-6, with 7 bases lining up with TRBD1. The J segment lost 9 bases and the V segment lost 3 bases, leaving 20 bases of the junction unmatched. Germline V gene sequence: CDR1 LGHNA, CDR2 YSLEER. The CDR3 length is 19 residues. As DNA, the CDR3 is TGCGCCAGCAGCCAGGTTGCAAGAACCGGGCCAGGGGGTGTTTCACCCCTCCACTTT. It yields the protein CASSQVARTGPGGVSPLHF.

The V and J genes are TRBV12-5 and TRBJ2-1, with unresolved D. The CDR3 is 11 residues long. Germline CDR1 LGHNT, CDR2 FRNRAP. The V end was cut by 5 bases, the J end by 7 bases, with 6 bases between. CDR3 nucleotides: TGTGCTAGTGGTATTCAGAATGAGCAGTTCTTC. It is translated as CASGIQNEQFF.

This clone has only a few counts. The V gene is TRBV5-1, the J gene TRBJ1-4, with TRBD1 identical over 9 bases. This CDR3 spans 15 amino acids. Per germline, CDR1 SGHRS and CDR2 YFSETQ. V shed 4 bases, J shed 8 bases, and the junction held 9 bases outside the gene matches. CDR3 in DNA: TGCGCCAGCAGCCCCACCGGGACAGGGTCCGAAAAACTGTTTTTT. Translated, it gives CASSPTGTGSEKLFF.

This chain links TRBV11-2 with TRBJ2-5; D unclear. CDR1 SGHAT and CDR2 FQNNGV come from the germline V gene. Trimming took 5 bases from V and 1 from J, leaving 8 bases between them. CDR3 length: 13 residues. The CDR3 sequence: CASSTGSQETQYF. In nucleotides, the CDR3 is TGTGCCAGCAGCACCGGGTCCCAAGAGACCCAGTACTTC.

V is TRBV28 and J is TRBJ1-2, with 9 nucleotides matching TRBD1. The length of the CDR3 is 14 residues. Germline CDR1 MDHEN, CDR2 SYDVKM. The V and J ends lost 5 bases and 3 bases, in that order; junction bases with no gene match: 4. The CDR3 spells CASSRQGGDYGYTF. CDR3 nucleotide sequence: TGTGCCAGCAGTCGACAGGGGGGAGACTATGGCTACACCTTC.

The CDR3 is CASSYSSWGHYGYTF. As DNA, the CDR3 is TGTGCCAGCAGTTACTCGAGTTGGGGGCACTATGGCTACACCTTC. V usage is TRBV6-5 and J usage is TRBJ1-2; D possibly corresponds to TRBD1 (6 bases). The V gene lost 0 bases and the J gene lost 3 bases, with 11 bases spanning the gap. Germline V CDR1 and CDR2: MNHEY, SVGAGI. This CDR3 region has 15 residues.

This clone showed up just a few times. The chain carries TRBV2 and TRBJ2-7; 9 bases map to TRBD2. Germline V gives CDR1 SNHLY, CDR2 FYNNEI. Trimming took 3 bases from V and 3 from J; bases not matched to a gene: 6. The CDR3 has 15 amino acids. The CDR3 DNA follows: TGTGCCAGCAGTGATCGGCTAGCGGGGTACTACGAGCAGTACTTC. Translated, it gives CASSDRLAGYYEQYF.

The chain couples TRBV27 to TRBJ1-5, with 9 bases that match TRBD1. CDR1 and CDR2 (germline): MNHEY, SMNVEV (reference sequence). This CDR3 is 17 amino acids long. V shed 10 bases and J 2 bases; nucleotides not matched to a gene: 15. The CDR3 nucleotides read TGTGCCACCCAACCCGGGACAGGGATCTGGGGCAATCAGCCCCAGCATTTT. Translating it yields CATQPGTGIWGNQPQHF.

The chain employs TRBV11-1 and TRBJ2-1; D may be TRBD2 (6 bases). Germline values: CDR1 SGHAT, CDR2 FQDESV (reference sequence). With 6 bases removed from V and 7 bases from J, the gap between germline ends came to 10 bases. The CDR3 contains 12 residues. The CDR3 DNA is TGTGCCAGCAGGGGAGGTAGGAATGAGCAGTTCTTC. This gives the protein CASRGGRNEQFF.

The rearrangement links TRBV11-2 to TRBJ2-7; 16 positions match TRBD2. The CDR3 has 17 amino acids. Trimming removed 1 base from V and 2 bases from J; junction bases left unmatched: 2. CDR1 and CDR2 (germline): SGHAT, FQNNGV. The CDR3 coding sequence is TGTGCCAGCAGCTTAGGTGGGACTAGCGGGGGGGCCTACGAGCAGTACTTC. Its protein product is CASSLGGTSGGAYEQYF. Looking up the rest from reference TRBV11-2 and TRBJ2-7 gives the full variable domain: EAGVAQSPRYKIIEKRQSVAFWCNPISGHATLYWYQQILGQGPKLLIQFQNNGVVDDSQLPKDRFSAERLKGVDSTLKIQPAKLEDSAVYLCASSLGGTSGGAYEQYFGPGTRLTVT.

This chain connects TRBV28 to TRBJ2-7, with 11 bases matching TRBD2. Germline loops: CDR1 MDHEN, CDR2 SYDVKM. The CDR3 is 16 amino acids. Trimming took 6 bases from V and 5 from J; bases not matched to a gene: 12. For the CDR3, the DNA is TGTGCCAGCAGGTTAGCGGGAGGGCCTATGCTGCACGAGCAGTACTTC. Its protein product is CASRLAGGPMLHEQYF.

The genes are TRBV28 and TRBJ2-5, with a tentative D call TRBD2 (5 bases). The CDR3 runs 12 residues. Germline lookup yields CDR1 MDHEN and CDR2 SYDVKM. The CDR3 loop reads CASSSSQETQYF. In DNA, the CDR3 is TGTGCAAGTTCTAGCTCACAAGAGACCCAGTACTTC.

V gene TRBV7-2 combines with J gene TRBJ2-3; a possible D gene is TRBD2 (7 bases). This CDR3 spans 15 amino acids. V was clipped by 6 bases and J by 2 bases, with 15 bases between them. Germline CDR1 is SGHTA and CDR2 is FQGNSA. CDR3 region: CASSYRAGVTDTQYF. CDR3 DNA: TGTGCCAGCAGTTACAGGGCGGGGGTCACAGATACGCAGTATTTT.

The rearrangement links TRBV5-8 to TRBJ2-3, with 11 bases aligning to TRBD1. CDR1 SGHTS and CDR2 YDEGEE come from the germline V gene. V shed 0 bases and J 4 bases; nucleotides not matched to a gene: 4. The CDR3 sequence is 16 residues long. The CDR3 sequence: CASSLEGTGGADTQYF. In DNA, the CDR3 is TGTGCCAGCAGCTTGGAAGGGACAGGGGGTGCAGATACGCAGTATTTT.

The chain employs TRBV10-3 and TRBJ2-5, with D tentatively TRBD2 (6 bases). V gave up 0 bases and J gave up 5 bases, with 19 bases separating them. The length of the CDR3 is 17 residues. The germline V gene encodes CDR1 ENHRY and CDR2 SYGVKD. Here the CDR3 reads CAISESGPGGFQETQYF. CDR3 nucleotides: TGTGCCATCAGTGAGTCTGGGCCAGGAGGGTTCCAGGAGACCCAGTACTTC.

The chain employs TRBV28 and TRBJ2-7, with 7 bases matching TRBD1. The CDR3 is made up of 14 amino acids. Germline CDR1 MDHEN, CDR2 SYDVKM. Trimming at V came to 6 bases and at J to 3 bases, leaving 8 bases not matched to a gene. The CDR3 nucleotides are TGTGCCAGCAGCTACCCGGACAGGCTCTACGAGCAGTACTTC. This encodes CASSYPDRLYEQYF.

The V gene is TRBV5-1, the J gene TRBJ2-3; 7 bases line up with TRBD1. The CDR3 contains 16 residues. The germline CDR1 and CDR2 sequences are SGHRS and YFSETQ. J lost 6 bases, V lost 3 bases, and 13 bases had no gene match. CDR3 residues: CASSSRQASRGDTQYF. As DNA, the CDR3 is TGCGCCAGCAGCTCTCGACAGGCATCCAGGGGGGATACGCAGTATTTT.

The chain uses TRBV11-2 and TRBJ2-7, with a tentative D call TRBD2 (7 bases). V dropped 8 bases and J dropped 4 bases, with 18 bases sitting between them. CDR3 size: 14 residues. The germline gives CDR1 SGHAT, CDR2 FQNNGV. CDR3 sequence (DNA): TGTGCCAGCTGCCGGGGAGGGGGGTTTTACGAGCAGTACTTC. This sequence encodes CASCRGGGFYEQYF.